Each of the 8 T cell receptor beta chains below was sequenced from the same sample in a study of blood T cells in healthy people across ages. Using a J-beta primer mix together with a sample-barcoded 5' primer, a second PCR was run for roughly 7 to 12 cycles. TCRdb used MiXCR to reprocess the 5' RACE reads, holding one entry per CDR3 protein. The table lists about 800,000 distinct CDR3 sequences, 20% to 30% of them singletons. This sample was shared with a second study, whose subject was T cells of mothers and their children.

Specimen: blood. The receptors come from a boy between 10 and 17 years old in good health.

This chain uses TRBV28 with TRBJ2-1, with 9 bases that match TRBD1. The CDR3 covers 15 residues. Germline V CDR1 and CDR2: MDHEN, SYDVKM. V was clipped by 6 bases and J by 7 bases; unmatched bases: 10. The chain's CDR3 is CASSYQGQGRNEQFF. The CDR3 DNA reads TGTGCCAGCAGCTACCAGGGACAGGGCCGGAATGAGCAGTTCTTC.

This chain uses TRBV20-1 with TRBJ2-2; D is possibly TRBD2 (6 bases). The CDR3 loop spans 15 amino acids. Germline CDR1 reads DFQATT; CDR2 reads SNEGSKA (reference sequence). V gave up 2 bases and J gave up 1 base, with 11 bases separating them. The CDR3 region is CSARSAGLNTGELFF. The CDR3 region has the DNA TGCAGTGCTAGATCCGCGGGACTGAACACCGGGGAGCTGTTTTTT.

The chain has TRBV6-5 and TRBJ2-7, with D unclear. Germline CDR1 reads MNHEY; CDR2 reads SVGAGI. CDR3 length: 14 amino acids. Trimming pared 0 bases from V and 2 bases from J, leaving 8 bases between. CDR3 residues: CASSYSISPYEQYF. The CDR3 DNA reads as TGTGCCAGCAGTTACTCGATTAGCCCCTACGAGCAGTACTTC.

The chain employs TRBV20-1 and TRBJ2-3, with TRBD1 as a possible D gene (6 bases). This CDR3 is 14 amino acids long. Germline V gene lookup returns CDR1 DFQATT and CDR2 SNEGSKA (reference sequence). Trimming took 1 base from V and 4 from J, leaving 12 bases between them. The CDR3 bases are TGCAGTGCTAGAGGGGCACAGGGTTCAGATACGCAGTATTTT. It translates to CSARGAQGSDTQYF.

V usage is TRBV19 and J usage is TRBJ2-3, with D tentatively TRBD2 (5 bases). V was pared by 0 bases and J by 7 bases, with 17 bases between. The CDR3 spans 16 residues. The germline V gene encodes CDR1 LNHDA and CDR2 SQIVND (reference sequence). The CDR3 sequence is CASSIDPGLQVNTQYF. CDR3 coding DNA: TGTGCCAGTAGTATAGATCCCGGACTCCAGGTTAATACGCAGTATTTT. The variable domain in full, with the rest retrieved from reference TRBV19 and TRBJ2-3, is DGGITQSPKYLFRKEGQNVTLSCEQNLNHDAMYWYRQDPGQGLRLIYYSQIVNDFQKGDIAEGYSVSREKKESFPLTVTSAQKNPTAFYLCASSIDPGLQVNTQYFGPGTRLTVL.

The rearrangement joins TRBV6-5 to TRBJ2-5; D perhaps matches TRBD1 (6 bases). The V gene's germline CDR1 is MNHEY and CDR2 SVGAGI. The CDR3 contains 16 residues. The V gene lost 6 bases and the J gene lost 1 base, with 18 bases spanning the gap. This CDR3 is CASSRRKTGIQETQYF. CDR3 bases: TGTGCCAGCAGCCGAAGAAAAACAGGGATCCAAGAGACCCAGTACTTC.

This clonotype was counted only a few times. The CDR3, as DNA: TGTGCCAGCAGTCCCCCAGACAGGGGGGCCGGGGAGCTGTTTTTT. Translated, it gives CASSPPDRGAGELFF. This chain connects TRBV12-3 or TRBV12-4 to TRBJ2-2; 9 bases align to TRBD1. The CDR3 runs 15 residues. Unmatched junction bases numbered 7, after V lost 5 bases and J lost 6 bases.

This clonotype was seen only a few times. This chain links TRBV28 with TRBJ1-2; 7 nucleotides match TRBD1. The germline CDR1 and CDR2 sequences are MDHEN and SYDVKM. This CDR3 has 13 amino acids. The trim removed 5 bases at V and 5 bases at J, leaving 5 bases unmatched. The CDR3 sequence: CASSVRDRYGYTF. In DNA, the CDR3 is TGTGCCAGCAGTGTTCGGGACAGATATGGCTACACCTTC.